These 17 T cell receptor beta chains came from one sample sequenced in a study of early T cells in non-severe SARS-CoV-2 infection. Each CDR3 protein is one row after TCRdb ran MiXCR on the 5' RACE reads. The profile shows about 48,000 distinct CDR3 sequences, over 5% of them singletons. This sample comprised whole blood, obtained at baseline. The source is an adult who was a healthcare worker with PCR-confirmed SARS-CoV-2 infection or an uninfected control (not recorded which).

This clonotype was seen repeatedly, ten times or more. V gene TRBV6-1 combines with J gene TRBJ2-6; the D gene is possibly TRBD1 (6 bases). The CDR3 consists of 17 residues. Per germline, CDR1 MNHNS and CDR2 SASEGT. Trimming removed 7 bases from V and 4 bases from J, with 20 bases in between. The CDR3 sequence: CASTRSRAGAGANVLTF. CDR3 nucleotides: TGTGCCAGCACTCGAAGCAGGGCAGGGGCCGGGGCCAACGTCCTGACTTTC.

This clonotype was counted ten times or more. DNA for the CDR3: TGTGCCAGCAGATCGGGGAACACCGGGGAGCTGTTTTTT. Translating it yields CASRSGNTGELFF. This sequence joins TRBV28 and TRBJ2-2; D is unresolved. Germline V gene lookup returns CDR1 MDHEN and CDR2 SYDVKM. Between the trimmed V and J ends, which lost 6 bases and 1 base, there was a span of 6 bases. The CDR3 spans 13 residues.

This sequence joins TRBV7-2 and TRBJ1-6; perhaps TRBD1 as D (6 bases). The germline V gene encodes CDR1 SGHTA and CDR2 FQGNSA. V gave up 5 bases and J gave up 7 bases, with 15 bases separating them. This CDR3 contains 15 residues. CDR3 region: CASSPPGGSNSPLHF. The CDR3 DNA reads as TGTGCCAGCAGCCCCCCGGGGGGCAGCAATTCACCCCTCCACTTT.

The chain is built from TRBV10-3 and TRBJ1-6, with D perhaps matching TRBD1 (6 bases). Germline CDR1 ENHRY, CDR2 SYGVKD. This CDR3 is built from 14 residues. Trimming pared 2 bases from V and 7 bases from J, leaving 9 bases between. Written as DNA, the CDR3 is TGTGCCATCAGTGAGGGACAGCCAAATTCACCCCTCCACTTT. Translation gives CAISEGQPNSPLHF.

The chain uses TRBV10-3 and TRBJ2-3; no clear D gene. This CDR3 has 14 residues. CDR1 and CDR2 from the germline V gene are ENHRY and SYGVKD. Trimming cost V 0 bases and J 1 base, with 5 bases left between them. CDR3 in amino acids: CAISESQRTDTQYF. The DNA for the CDR3 is TGTGCCATCAGTGAGTCGCAGCGCACAGATACGCAGTATTTT.

This clonotype has just a few counts. This chain links TRBV5-5 with TRBJ1-1, with TRBD1 matching over 7 bases. Germline V CDR1 and CDR2: SGHKS, YYEKEE (reference sequence). V lost 1 base, J lost 5 bases, and 8 bases stayed unmatched. The CDR3 extends over 15 amino acids. CDR3 nucleotide sequence: TGTGCCAGCAGCTTGCGAGGGGGCGAGGATACTGAAGCTTTCTTT. It specifies CASSLRGGEDTEAFF.

Comments on this clonotype: One end of the junction does not line up with germline, which may come from a read error. The chain links TRBV20-1 to TRBJ2-7; 8 bases are shared with TRBD1. This CDR3 has 14 amino acids. Germline V gene data show CDR1 as DFQATT and CDR2 as SNEGSKA (reference sequence). The CDR3 here is CSARERTGSHEQYF. The CDR3 DNA reads TGCAGTGCCAGAGAGAGGACAGGGTCCCACGAGCAGTACTTC.

In this sample, this clonotype turned up a few times. The chain combines TRBV7-2 with TRBJ2-3; 13 bases map to TRBD2. The germline CDR1 and CDR2 sequences are SGHTA and FQGNSA. Trimming at V came to 1 base and at J to 5 bases, leaving 0 bases not matched to a gene. The CDR3 loop spans 15 amino acids. The DNA for the CDR3 is TGTGCCAGCAGCTTAGGGACTAGCGGGAGAGATACGCAGTATTTT. Translated, it gives CASSLGTSGRDTQYF.

The chain combines TRBV12-3 or TRBV12-4 with TRBJ2-1; TRBD2 aligns across 11 bases. V shed 4 bases and J 12 bases; nucleotides not matched to a gene: 5. The CDR3 contains 13 residues. The CDR3 is CASSSPGLAAQFF. CDR3 in DNA: TGTGCCAGCAGTTCCCCGGGACTAGCGGCGCAGTTCTTC.

This clonotype was counted ten times or more. The chain carries TRBV28 and TRBJ1-4; no clear D gene. The CDR3 totals 20 residues. Germline V gene lookup returns CDR1 MDHEN and CDR2 SYDVKM. Trimming took off 3 bases at V and 3 bases at J, with 26 bases between the two ends. The CDR3 sequence is CASSFRSYDVVSRSNEKLFF. The CDR3, as DNA: TGTGCCAGCAGTTTTCGGTCGTACGATGTCGTGTCGAGGTCTAATGAAAAACTGTTTTTT.

This clonotype was detected many times. The genes are TRBV28 and TRBJ2-7, with TRBD2 as a possible D gene (5 bases). This CDR3 comprises 12 residues. V was clipped by 5 bases and J by 5 bases, with 10 bases between them. The germline gives CDR1 MDHEN, CDR2 SYDVKM. CDR3 sequence: CASSPRGNEQYF. CDR3 nucleotide sequence: TGTGCCAGCAGTCCCCGAGGGAACGAGCAGTACTTC. Together with reference TRBV28 and TRBJ2-7, the CDR3 gives the full variable domain: DVKVTQSSRYLVKRTGEKVFLECVQDMDHENMFWYRQDPGLGLRLIYFSYDVKMKEKGDIPEGYSVSREKKERFSLILESASTNQTSMYLCASSPRGNEQYFGPGTRLTVT.

This clonotype showed up just a few times. The chain couples TRBV15 to TRBJ1-1; 7 nucleotides agree with TRBD1. The CDR3 sequence is 13 residues long. Germline CDR1 LNHNV, CDR2 YYDKDF (reference sequence). V shed 2 bases, J shed 8 bases, and the junction held 5 bases outside the gene matches. CDR3 residues: CATSRLRQGEAFF. The DNA for the CDR3 is TGTGCCACCAGCAGACTCCGACAGGGCGAAGCTTTCTTT.

This clonotype has a count of ten or more. This sequence joins TRBV20-1 and TRBJ2-7; 10 nucleotides align to TRBD2. The V and J ends lost 4 bases and 0 bases, in that order; junction bases with no gene match: 3. The CDR3 loop spans 14 amino acids. CDR1 and CDR2 (germline): DFQATT, SNEGSKA (reference sequence). CDR3 sequence reads: CSATSGSTSYEQYF. As DNA, the CDR3 is TGCAGTGCTACTAGCGGGAGTACCTCCTACGAGCAGTACTTC.

In this sample, this clonotype turned up many times. V and J are TRBV29-1 and TRBJ2-7; D remains ambiguous. This CDR3 has 12 residues. The germline V and J ends were trimmed by 7 bases and 4 bases, with 14 bases remaining between them. Per germline, CDR1 SQVTM and CDR2 ANQGSEA. In DNA, the CDR3 is TGCAGCGCTTGGTTCACAGCATACGAGCAGTACTTC. Translation: CSAWFTAYEQYF.

The chain employs TRBV6-2 or TRBV6-3 and TRBJ1-1, with D unresolved. CDR3 length: 14 residues. Trimming pared 0 bases from V and 0 bases from J, leaving 5 bases between. Germline V gene sequence: CDR1 MNHEY, CDR2 SVGEGT. The CDR3 here is CASSYSILNTEAFF. CDR3 coding DNA: TGTGCCAGCAGTTACTCAATCCTGAACACTGAAGCTTTCTTT.

This clonotype was observed a few times. The V and J genes are TRBV9 and TRBJ1-3; unclear D gene. Trimming left V 4 bases short and J 4 bases short, with 18 bases between. The CDR3 sequence is 16 residues long. The germline V gene has CDR1 SGDLS and CDR2 YYNGEE. DNA of the CDR3: TGTGCCAGCAGCAGAACCAGAGGACCCCCCGGAAACACCATATATTTT. This sequence encodes CASSRTRGPPGNTIYF.

This clonotype was seen at least ten times. The chain uses TRBV6-1 and TRBJ1-5; tentative D call: TRBD1 (6 bases). CDR3 length: 12 residues. V was trimmed by 4 bases and J by 10 bases, leaving 11 bases between them. Germline loops: CDR1 MNHNS, CDR2 SASEGT. This CDR3 reads CASSGTAGPQHF. For the CDR3, the DNA is TGTGCCAGCAGTGGGACAGCGGGACCCCAGCATTTT.